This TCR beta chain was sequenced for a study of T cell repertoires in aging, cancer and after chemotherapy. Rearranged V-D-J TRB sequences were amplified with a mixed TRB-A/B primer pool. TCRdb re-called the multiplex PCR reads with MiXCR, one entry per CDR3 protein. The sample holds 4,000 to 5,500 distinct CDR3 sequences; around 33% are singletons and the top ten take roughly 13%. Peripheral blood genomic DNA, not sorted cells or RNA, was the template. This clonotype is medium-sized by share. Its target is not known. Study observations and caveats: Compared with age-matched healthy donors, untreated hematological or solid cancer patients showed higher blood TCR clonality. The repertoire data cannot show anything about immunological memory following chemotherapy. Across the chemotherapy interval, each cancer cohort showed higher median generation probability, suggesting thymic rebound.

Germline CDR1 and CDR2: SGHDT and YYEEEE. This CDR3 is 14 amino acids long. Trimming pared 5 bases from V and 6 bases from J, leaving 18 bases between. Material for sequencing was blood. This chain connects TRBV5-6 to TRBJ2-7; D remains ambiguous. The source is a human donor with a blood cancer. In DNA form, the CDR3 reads TGTGCCAGCAGTGTGGGCGTTCCGGGTCGCGAGCAGTACTTC. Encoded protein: CASSVGVPGREQYF.